The 7 T cell receptor beta chains below come from one sample, sequenced in a study of T cell clonotyping in hematopoietic cell transplantation. Time point specified: recipient sample about 28 days before transplant, after cytoreduction. Sequencing was performed with immunoSEQ multiplex PCR; in TCRdb, only in-frame clones are kept and a portion is missing. This sample has about 28,000 clones, with roughly 85% found just once. The input for sequencing was peripheral blood mononuclear cells, taken before stem cell transplant. These receptors all stem from a man aged 35 to 55 with acute myeloid leukemia. Some clones in this sample may be carry-over from other donors' samples.

The rearrangement joins TRBV5-8 to TRBJ2-7, with 11 bases that match TRBD2. V lost 4 bases to trimming and J lost 8 bases; unmatched junction nucleotides: 5. There are 13 residues in the CDR3. The V gene's germline CDR1 is SGHTS and CDR2 YDEGEE. CDR3: CASSTSSGRKQYF. The CDR3 nucleotides are TGTGCCAGCAGCACTTCTAGCGGGAGGAAGCAGTACTTC.

This chain uses TRBV28 with TRBJ2-2, with no clear D. CDR1 is MDHEN, CDR2 SYDVKM, per germline. CDR3 length equals 14 residues. V lost 3 bases, J lost 2 bases, and 7 bases lay in between. The CDR3 sequence is CASSLWTNTGELFF. CDR3 DNA: TGTGCCAGCAGTTTGTGGACCAACACCGGGGAGCTGTTTTTT.

The chain employs TRBV25-1 and TRBJ1-2; the D gene is possibly TRBD1 (6 bases). CDR3 length: 12 amino acids. Germline CDR1 and CDR2: MGHDK and SYGVNS. V gave up 3 bases and J gave up 6 bases, with 8 bases separating them. The CDR3 DNA sequence: TGTGCCAGCAGTGACGGGGGCGATGGCTACACCTTC. This codes for CASSDGGDGYTF.

The V and J genes are TRBV11-3 and TRBJ1-2, with a possible D match to TRBD1 (6 bases). The germline CDR1 and CDR2 sequences are SGHNT and YENEEA. The V and J ends lost 5 bases and 4 bases respectively, with 20 bases between them. This CDR3 region has 16 residues. The CDR3 nucleotides read TGTGCCAGCAGCCCCACCCAGCGCCGGGGGGCCTATGGCTACACCTTC. This translates into CASSPTQRRGAYGYTF. Using reference TRBV11-3 and TRBJ1-2 for the parts outside the CDR3, the full variable domain is EAGVVQSPRYKIIEKKQPVAFWCNPISGHNTLYWYLQNLGQGPELLIRYENEEAVDDSQLPKDRFSAERLKGVDSTLKIQPAELGDSAVYLCASSPTQRRGAYGYTFGSGTRLTVV.

The chain carries TRBV19 and TRBJ1-2; tentatively, D is TRBD1 (5 bases). Germline V gene lookup returns CDR1 LNHDA and CDR2 SQIVND (reference sequence). The CDR3 is 15 amino acids. Trimming stripped 3 bases from V and 8 bases from J, with 19 bases between. CDR3: CASSITGTPTQGYTF. CDR3 DNA sequence: TGTGCCAGTAGTATCACCGGGACCCCTACGCAAGGCTACACCTTC.

The chain recombines TRBV2 with TRBJ2-3, with 8 bases fitting TRBD1. CDR1 and CDR2 (germline): SNHLY, FYNNEI. V lost 6 bases, J lost 2 bases, and 7 bases stayed unmatched. CDR3 size: 15 residues. CDR3 sequence (DNA): TGTGCCAGCAGAGCTCGACAGGGGCCCACAGATACGCAGTATTTT. Amino acids: CASRARQGPTDTQYF.

This rearrangement joins TRBV28 to TRBJ1-3, with D perhaps TRBD1 (6 bases). The length of the CDR3 is 14 residues. Trimming cost V 11 bases and J 0 bases, with 14 bases left between them. Germline V gives CDR1 MDHEN, CDR2 SYDVKM. CDR3 DNA sequence: TGTGCCGCTGGCCAGGGGCACTCTGGAAACACCATATATTTT. Residues: CAAGQGHSGNTIYF.